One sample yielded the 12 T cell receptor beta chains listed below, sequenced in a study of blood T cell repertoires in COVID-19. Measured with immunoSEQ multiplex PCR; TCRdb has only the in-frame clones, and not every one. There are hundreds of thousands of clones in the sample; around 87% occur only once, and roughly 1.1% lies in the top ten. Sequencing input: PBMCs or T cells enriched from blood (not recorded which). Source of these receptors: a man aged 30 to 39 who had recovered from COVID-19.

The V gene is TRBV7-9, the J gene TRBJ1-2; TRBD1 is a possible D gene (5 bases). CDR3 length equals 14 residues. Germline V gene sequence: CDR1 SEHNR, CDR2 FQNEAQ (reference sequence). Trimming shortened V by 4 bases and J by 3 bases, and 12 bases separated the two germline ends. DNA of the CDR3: TGTGCCAGCAGCTCGGGGGGAATGGACTATGGCTACACCTTC. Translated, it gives CASSSGGMDYGYTF.

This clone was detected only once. As DNA, the CDR3 is TGCGCCAGCAGGGGGGGTATGTACCCCTACGAGCAGTACTTC. Protein product: CASRGGMYPYEQYF. The gene calls are TRBV10-1 and TRBJ2-7; a weak D match, TRBD2 (6 bases). Trimming shortened V by 6 bases and J by 2 bases, and 14 bases separated the two germline ends. The length of the CDR3 is 14 residues. Per the germline V gene, CDR1 is WNHNN and CDR2 is SYGVQD (reference sequence).

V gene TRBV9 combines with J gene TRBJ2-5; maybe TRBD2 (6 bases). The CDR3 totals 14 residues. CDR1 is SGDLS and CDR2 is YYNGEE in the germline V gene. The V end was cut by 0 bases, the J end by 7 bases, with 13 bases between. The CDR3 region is CASSVGSEEGTQYF. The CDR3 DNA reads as TGTGCCAGCAGCGTAGGTTCGGAGGAGGGGACCCAGTACTTC.

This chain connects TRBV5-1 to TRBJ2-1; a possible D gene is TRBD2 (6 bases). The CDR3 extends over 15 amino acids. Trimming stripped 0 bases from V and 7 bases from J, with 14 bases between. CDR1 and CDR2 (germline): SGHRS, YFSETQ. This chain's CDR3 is CASSLGVVAANEQFF. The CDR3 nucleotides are TGCGCCAGCAGCTTGGGCGTTGTAGCGGCAAATGAGCAGTTCTTC.

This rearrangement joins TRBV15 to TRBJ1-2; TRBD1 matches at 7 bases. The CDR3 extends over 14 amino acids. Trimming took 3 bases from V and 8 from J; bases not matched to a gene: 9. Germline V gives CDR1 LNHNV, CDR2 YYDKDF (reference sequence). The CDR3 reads CATSSVRQGGGYTF. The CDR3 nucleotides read TGTGCCACCAGCAGCGTACGACAGGGTGGAGGCTACACCTTC.

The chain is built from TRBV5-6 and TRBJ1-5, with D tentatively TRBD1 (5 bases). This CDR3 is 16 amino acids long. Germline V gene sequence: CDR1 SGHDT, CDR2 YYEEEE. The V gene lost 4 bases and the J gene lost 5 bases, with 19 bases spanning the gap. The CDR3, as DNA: TGTGCCAGCAGCCTGACCACGCTTGGGGCTCATCAGCCCCAGCATTTT. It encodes CASSLTTLGAHQPQHF.

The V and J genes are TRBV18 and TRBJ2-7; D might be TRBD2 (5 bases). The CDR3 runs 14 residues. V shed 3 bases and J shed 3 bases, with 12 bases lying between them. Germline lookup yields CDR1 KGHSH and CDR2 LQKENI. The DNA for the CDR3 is TGTGCCAGCTCACCTCCGGACGGGATCTACGAGCAGTACTTC. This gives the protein CASSPPDGIYEQYF.

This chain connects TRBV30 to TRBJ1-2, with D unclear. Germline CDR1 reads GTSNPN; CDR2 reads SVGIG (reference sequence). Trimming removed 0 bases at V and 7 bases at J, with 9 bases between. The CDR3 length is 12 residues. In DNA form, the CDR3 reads TGTGCCTGGAGTGTACAGTGGGCTGGCTACACCTTC. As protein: CAWSVQWAGYTF.

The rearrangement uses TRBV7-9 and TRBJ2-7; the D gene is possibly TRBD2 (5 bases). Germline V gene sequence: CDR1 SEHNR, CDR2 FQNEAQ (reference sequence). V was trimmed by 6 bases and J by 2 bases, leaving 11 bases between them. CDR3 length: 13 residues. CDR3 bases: TGTGCCAGCAGACTTAGCGAAGCCTACGAGCAGTACTTC. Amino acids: CASRLSEAYEQYF.

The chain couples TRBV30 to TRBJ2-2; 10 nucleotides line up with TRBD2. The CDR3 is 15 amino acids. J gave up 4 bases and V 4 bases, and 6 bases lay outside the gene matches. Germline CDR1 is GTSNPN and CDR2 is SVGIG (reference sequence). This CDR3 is CAWIPSGSSTGELFF. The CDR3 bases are TGTGCCTGGATCCCTAGCGGGAGTAGCACCGGGGAGCTGTTTTTT.

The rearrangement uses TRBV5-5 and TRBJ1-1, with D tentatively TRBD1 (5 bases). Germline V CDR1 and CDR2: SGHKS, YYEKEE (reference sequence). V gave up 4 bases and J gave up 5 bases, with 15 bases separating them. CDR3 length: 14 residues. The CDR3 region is CASSPPRGSTEAFF. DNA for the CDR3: TGTGCCAGCAGCCCCCCCCGGGGGTCTACTGAAGCTTTCTTT.

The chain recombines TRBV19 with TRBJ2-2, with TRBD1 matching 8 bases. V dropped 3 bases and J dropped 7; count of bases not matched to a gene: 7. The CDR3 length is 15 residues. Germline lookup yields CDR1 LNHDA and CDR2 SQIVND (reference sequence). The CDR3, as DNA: TGTGCCAGTAGTATCTGGACAGGGATCATCGGGGAGCTGTTTTTT. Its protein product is CASSIWTGIIGELFF.